The 13 T cell receptor beta chains given below trace back to one sample, sequenced in a study of cytomegalovirus exposure and HLA in healthy donors. Both 60 Vbeta primers and 13 Jbeta primers went into the PCR. Sequencing used immunoSEQ multiplex PCR; TCRdb keeps in-frame clones, though not all of them. The sample records fewer than 200,000 clones, approximately 75% being singletons. Sequences were obtained from PBMCs. The receptors stem from a girl aged 10 to 17 in good health and CMV-seronegative.

V and J are TRBV6-5 and TRBJ2-5; 7 bases agree with TRBD2. Trimming took 0 bases from V and 2 from J; bases not matched to a gene: 3. CDR1 and CDR2 from the germline V gene are MNHEY and SVGAGI. The CDR3 length is 15 residues. This CDR3 reads CASSYSAGVQETQYF. Here the CDR3 DNA reads TGTGCCAGCAGTTACTCGGCGGGGGTACAAGAGACCCAGTACTTC.

The V gene is TRBV15, the J gene TRBJ1-2; 7 bases match TRBD1. The CDR3 sequence is 16 residues long. The J segment lost 1 base and the V segment lost 1 base, leaving 6 bases of the junction unmatched. Looked up from germline, CDR1 is LNHNV and CDR2 is YYDKDF (reference sequence). CDR3 bases: TGTGCCACCAGCAGAGCCAGGGGGTTGGATAACTATGGCTACACCTTC. Translated, it gives CATSRARGLDNYGYTF. Looking up the rest from reference TRBV15 and TRBJ1-2 gives the full variable domain: DAMVIQNPRYQVTQFGKPVTLSCSQTLNHNVMYWYQQKSSQAPKLLFHYYDKDFNNEADTPDNFQSRRPNTSFCFLDIRSPGLGDTAMYLCATSRARGLDNYGYTFGSGTRLTVV.

V gene TRBV5-1 combines with J gene TRBJ1-2; 9 bases are shared with TRBD1. Germline values: CDR1 SGHRS, CDR2 YFSETQ. Unmatched junction bases numbered 6, after V lost 3 bases and J lost 0 bases. CDR3 length equals 16 residues. The CDR3 nucleotides are TGCGCCAGCAGCTCATTACAGGGGGCGACTAACTATGGCTACACCTTC. Translation: CASSSLQGATNYGYTF.

The CDR3 coding sequence is TGTGCCAGCAGCTACAACAGGCTAACGCGAACGCAGTATTTT. It translates to CASSYNRLTRTQYF. V gene TRBV27 combines with J gene TRBJ2-3; D is possibly TRBD1 (5 bases). The CDR3 sequence is 14 residues long. Germline lookup yields CDR1 MNHEY and CDR2 SMNVEV (reference sequence). V shed 6 bases and J shed 9 bases, with 19 bases lying between them.

The CDR3 sequence: CAHGSQGGGTYNSPLHF. The CDR3 DNA is TGTGCCCATGGTTCCCAAGGGGGCGGCACCTATAATTCACCCCTCCACTTT. V is TRBV19 and J is TRBJ1-6; TRBD1 agrees at 7 bases. Trimming at V came to 11 bases and at J to 2 bases, leaving 15 bases not matched to a gene. Germline CDR1 is LNHDA and CDR2 is SQIVND (reference sequence). This CDR3 has 17 residues.

The chain links TRBV23-1 to TRBJ2-1; 7 nucleotides match TRBD2. TRBV23-1 is filed as an ORF, its function uncertain. The CDR3 loop spans 22 amino acids. Trimming at V came to 2 bases and at J to 4 bases, leaving 26 bases not matched to a gene. The CDR3 loop reads CASSQERGGDEPKGLRYNEQFF. The DNA for the CDR3 is TGCGCCAGCAGTCAAGAAAGGGGAGGGGACGAACCGAAAGGACTGCGATACAATGAGCAGTTCTTC.

The rearrangement joins TRBV4-2 to TRBJ1-5; 7 bases match TRBD1. V was pared by 4 bases and J by 9 bases, with 12 bases of the junction left unmatched. The germline V gene has CDR1 LGHNA and CDR2 YNFKEQ. The CDR3 covers 15 residues. As DNA, the CDR3 is TGTGCCAGCAGCCTTGACCGGACAGGCGGGTGGCCCCAGCATTTT. It codes for CASSLDRTGGWPQHF.

This rearrangement joins TRBV7-8 to TRBJ1-1, with no clear D. The length of the CDR3 is 14 residues. Germline CDR1 SGHVS, CDR2 FQNEAQ. V lost 6 bases, J lost 6 bases, and 17 bases lay in between. CDR3 residues: CASREDQLIAEAFF. The CDR3, as DNA: TGTGCCAGCAGAGAGGATCAGCTCATCGCTGAAGCTTTCTTT.

A few counts support this clone. The chain combines TRBV10-1 with TRBJ2-1; D ambiguous. The germline CDR1 and CDR2 sequences are WNHNN and SYGVQD (reference sequence). This CDR3 has 15 amino acids. The germline V and J ends were trimmed by 2 bases and 3 bases, with 11 bases remaining between them. The CDR3 region is CASSENLRFYNEQFF. CDR3 DNA sequence: TGCGCCAGCAGTGAGAATTTGAGGTTCTACAATGAGCAGTTCTTC.

The rearrangement links TRBV6-5 to TRBJ1-2; 7 nucleotides agree with TRBD1. The germline gives CDR1 MNHEY, CDR2 SVGAGI. This CDR3 contains 15 residues. V lost 10 bases and J lost 2; bases outside the gene matches: 13. The CDR3 protein is CATRKTGPLNYGYTF. The CDR3 coding sequence is TGTGCCACCAGAAAGACAGGGCCCCTGAACTATGGCTACACCTTC.

This clone occurred a few times. The chain uses TRBV5-4 and TRBJ1-3; 10 positions agree with TRBD1. The germline CDR1 and CDR2 sequences are SGHNT and YYREEE (reference sequence). J was trimmed by 2 bases and V by 4 bases; bases with no gene match: 12. This CDR3 region has 18 residues. DNA for the CDR3: TGTGCCAGCAGCATAAAGACAGGGGGCGCCTTAGCTGGAAACACCATATATTTT. This translates into CASSIKTGGALAGNTIYF.

V is TRBV11-1 and J is TRBJ2-1; 9 bases agree with TRBD2. Germline V gene data show CDR1 as SGHAT and CDR2 as FQDESV (reference sequence). The CDR3 extends over 15 amino acids. V was pared by 5 bases and J by 9 bases, with 11 bases of the junction left unmatched. The CDR3 protein is CASSPRLAGAGEQFF. The CDR3 coding sequence is TGTGCCAGCAGCCCCCGTTTAGCGGGGGCGGGTGAGCAGTTCTTC. Together with reference TRBV11-1 and TRBJ2-1, the CDR3 gives the full variable domain: EAEVAQSPRYKITEKSQAVAFWCDPISGHATLYWYRQILGQGPELLVQFQDESVVDDSQLPKDRFSAERLKGVDSTLKIQPAELGDSAMYLCASSPRLAGAGEQFFGPGTRLTVL.

The V and J genes are TRBV19 and TRBJ2-7; a possible D gene is TRBD2 (5 bases). The CDR3 totals 12 residues. With 6 bases removed from V and 2 bases from J, the gap between germline ends came to 8 bases. Germline CDR1 is LNHDA and CDR2 is SQIVND (reference sequence). CDR3 in amino acids: CASSPGTYEQYF. The CDR3 DNA follows: TGTGCCAGTAGCCCCGGGACCTACGAGCAGTACTTC.